This TCR beta chain was retrieved from a study of blood T cell repertoires in COVID-19. The wider study: From the United States, Italy and Spain came samples of acute and convalescent COVID-19. PBMCs, B-cell-depleted T cells, or T cells provided the cDNA or gDNA that made up the material.

This clone was seen only once. Enrolled during active infection, Seattle patients were then followed longitudinally. Original methodology: Amplification with reference gene primers provided the estimates of nucleated cell counts. Generated by immunoSEQ multiplex PCR, the TCRdb table keeps only in-frame clones and is missing some. V, J and clone size were drawn from that table, and D and trimming were deduced from the DNA. The sample has about half a million clones, roughly 87% seen once; the top ten hold 0.75% to 0.9%. CDR1 is SGHTA, CDR2 FQGNSA, per germline. This CDR3 comprises 13 residues. V shed 4 bases and J shed 4 bases, with 8 bases lying between them.

The TCR comes from a man aged 18 to 30 with COVID-19, enrolled during active disease. This chain connects TRBV7-2 to TRBJ2-1, with D unclear. The sample comprised peripheral blood. This CDR3 reads CASSSTRYNEQFF. The CDR3 coding sequence is TGTGCCAGCAGCTCTACTCGTTACAATGAGCAGTTCTTC.